The entry below gives a single T cell receptor beta chain sequence along with its context. Antigen unknown. The read falls 3 residues short of the CDR3 end, and the missing part is taken from the germline J gene. The sample is drawn from a study of T cells in women clearing cervical HPV infection. Broader study findings: Unknown T-cell numbers per sample may underlie the richness differences.

Measured with immunoSEQ multiplex PCR; TCRdb has only the in-frame clones, and not every one. Its table lists tens of thousands of clones. V dropped 3 bases and J dropped 5 bases, with 11 bases sitting between them. The germline V gene encodes CDR1 GTSNPN and CDR2 SVGIG (reference sequence). This CDR3 spans 12 amino acids. Prevalent HPV16 infections were excluded; only incident single HPV16 infections included. The material sequenced was blood buffy coat. The rearrangement uses TRBV30 and TRBJ2-7; maybe TRBD1 (6 bases). This sequence was found in a woman aged 18-70 years with a cervical HPV16 infection that either progressed to CIN3+ or cleared (not recorded which). Partial CDR3 DNA: TGTGCCTGGAGCGCACAGGGAAACGAG. Amino acids: CAWSAQGNE. The whole CDR3 protein is CAWSAQGNEQYF.